A selection of T cell receptor beta chains follows, all from one sample in a study of T cells after yellow fever vaccination. MiXCR, run by TCRdb on the 5' RACE reads, gives a single entry per CDR3 protein. The sample consists of hundreds of thousands of distinct CDR3 sequences, around 5.3% of them appearing once. The input for sequencing was CD4+ T cells sorted from PBMCs, taken on the day of the yellow fever booster vaccination. The receptors were gathered from a man aged 18-30 years who received the YFV17D yellow fever vaccine. Both conserved end residues are part of each CDR3. Each record gives: J gene, V gene, clone size, D gene, CDR3 protein, CDR3 DNA. D genes are given only for firm matches. Clone size, where shown, is once, few, many, or a class for clones that have expanded.

>TRBJ2-3|TRBV19|many|.
CASSQTGELADTQYF
TGTGCCAGTTCCCAGACAGGAGAACTTGCAGATACGCAGTATTTT
>TRBJ1-4|TRBV25-1|few|.
CASSEYSEKLFF
TGTGCCAGCAGTGAATACAGTGAAAAACTGTTTTTT
>TRBJ1-2|TRBV14|.|.
CASSQEGSVIYGYTF
TGTGCCAGCAGCCAAGAGGGGTCAGTGATCTATGGCTACACCTTC
>TRBJ1-4|TRBV4-3|few|.
CASSQDIWGLGEKLFF
TGCGCCAGCAGCCAAGATATATGGGGCTTAGGTGAAAAACTGTTTTTT
>TRBJ1-5|TRBV12-5|few|.
CASGYFSGIPQPQHF
TGTGCTAGTGGTTACTTTTCAGGGATCCCTCAGCCCCAGCATTTT
>TRBJ1-1|TRBV4-1|few|TRBD1
CASSQDKIRAARGRTEAFF
TGCGCCAGCAGCCAAGATAAGATCCGGGCGGCAAGGGGGCGGACTGAAGCTTTCTTT
>TRBJ2-3|TRBV7-3|.|TRBD2
CASSLRGISGGAKDTQYF
TGTGCCAGCAGCTTAAGGGGAATCAGCGGGGGGGCCAAAGATACGCAGTATTTT
>TRBJ2-7|TRBV10-3|few|TRBD1
CAISESTGTGPLNYEQYF
TGTGCCATCAGTGAGTCTACGGGGACAGGGCCATTAAACTACGAGCAGTACTTC
>TRBJ1-6|TRBV5-1|.|TRBD1
CASSWGVDRGFSPLHF
TGCGCCAGCAGCTGGGGCGTCGACAGGGGCTTTTCACCCCTCCACTTT
>TRBJ1-2|TRBV7-3|.|.
CASSFDRSYGYTF
TGTGCCAGCAGCTTTGACAGGAGCTATGGCTACACCTTC
>TRBJ1-4|TRBV5-8|many|TRBD1
CATLAGGSEKLFF
TGTGCCACCCTCGCAGGGGGATCTGAAAAACTGTTTTTT
>TRBJ2-1|TRBV4-2|many|TRBD2
CASSQAGGGPRGEQFF
TGTGCCAGCAGCCAAGCGGGCGGGGGGCCAAGGGGTGAGCAGTTCTTC
>TRBJ1-1|TRBV10-3|many|.
CAIRGRAMNTEAFF
TGTGCCATCAGAGGCAGGGCCATGAACACTGAAGCTTTCTTT
>TRBJ2-5|TRBV20-1|many|.
CSALQGSATQYF
TGCAGTGCCTTACAGGGTTCTGCGACCCAGTACTTC
>TRBJ2-3|TRBV4-1|many|TRBD2
CASSQRLAGGTDTQYF
TGCGCCAGCAGCCAACGTTTAGCGGGGGGCACAGATACGCAGTATTTT
>TRBJ2-3|TRBV18|few|TRBD2
CASSPSGFTGTQYF
TGTGCCAGCTCACCTAGCGGGTTCACGGGTACGCAGTATTTT
>TRBJ2-2|TRBV10-1|.|TRBD1
CASSSGQGFSGELFF
TGCGCCAGCAGCTCCGGACAGGGCTTTTCGGGGGAGCTGTTTTTT
>TRBJ2-1|TRBV5-1|many|.
CASSPGQWGGGEQFF
TGCGCCAGCAGCCCCGGACAGTGGGGGGGTGGTGAGCAGTTCTTC
>TRBJ2-5|TRBV11-2|many|TRBD1
CASSTGQGRKTQYF
TGTGCCAGCAGCACGGGACAGGGTCGGAAGACCCAGTACTTC
>TRBJ1-1|TRBV11-1|few|.
CASSPAGGIPTEAFF
TGTGCCAGCAGCCCGGCGGGGGGAATCCCCACTGAAGCTTTCTTT
>TRBJ1-1|TRBV24-1|many|TRBD1
CATSGAGTGSNTEAFF
TGTGCCACCAGTGGAGCTGGGACAGGGTCGAACACTGAAGCTTTCTTT
>TRBJ2-7|TRBV18|.|.
CASSPYRSYEQYF
TGTGCCAGCTCACCCTATCGCTCCTACGAGCAGTACTTC